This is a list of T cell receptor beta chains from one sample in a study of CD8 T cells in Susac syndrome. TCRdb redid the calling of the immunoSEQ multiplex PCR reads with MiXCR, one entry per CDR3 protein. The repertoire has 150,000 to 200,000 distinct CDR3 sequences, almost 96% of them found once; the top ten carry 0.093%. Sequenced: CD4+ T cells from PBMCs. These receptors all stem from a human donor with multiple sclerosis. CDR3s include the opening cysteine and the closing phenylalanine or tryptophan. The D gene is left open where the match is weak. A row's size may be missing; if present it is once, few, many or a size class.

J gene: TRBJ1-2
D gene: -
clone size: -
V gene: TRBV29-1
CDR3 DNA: TGCAGCGTTGAAGAGGGAGACAGGCGACAAAACTATGGCTACACCTTC
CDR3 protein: CSVEEGDRRQNYGYTF

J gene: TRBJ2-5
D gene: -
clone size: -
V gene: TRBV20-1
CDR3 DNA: TGCAGTGCTAGACGGGAAGAGACCCAGTACTTC
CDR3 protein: CSARREETQYF

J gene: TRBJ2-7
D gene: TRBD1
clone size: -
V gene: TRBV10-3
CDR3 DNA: TGTGCCATCAGCCGGGACAGGACCTACGAGCAGTACTTC
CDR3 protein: CAISRDRTYEQYF

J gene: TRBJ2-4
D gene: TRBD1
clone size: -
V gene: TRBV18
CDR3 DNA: TGTGCCAGCTCACTGGGTGAAGGCGACAGGGCGGTAAACATTCAGTACTTC
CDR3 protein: CASSLGEGDRAVNIQYF

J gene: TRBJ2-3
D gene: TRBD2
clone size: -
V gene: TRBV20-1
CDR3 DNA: TGCAGTGCCCCCCCGGGGGGGCGCACAGATACGCAGTATTTT
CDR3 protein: CSAPPGGRTDTQYF

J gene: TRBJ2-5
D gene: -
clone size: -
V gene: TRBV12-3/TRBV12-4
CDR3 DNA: TGTGCCAGCAGGACTGGGACAAAAGAGACCCAGTACTTC
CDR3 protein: CASRTGTKETQYF

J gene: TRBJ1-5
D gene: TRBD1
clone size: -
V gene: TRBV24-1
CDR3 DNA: TGTGCCACCAGTGGACAGGGGGATCAGCCCCAGCATTTT
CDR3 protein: CATSGQGDQPQHF

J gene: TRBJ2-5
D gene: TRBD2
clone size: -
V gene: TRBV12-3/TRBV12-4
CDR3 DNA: TGTGCCAGCAGTCCGACTAGCGGGGGTGAGACCCAGTACTTC
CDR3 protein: CASSPTSGGETQYF

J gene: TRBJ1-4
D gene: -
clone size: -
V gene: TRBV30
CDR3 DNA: TGTGCCTGGAGTATGGGGAGTCCGCGCGGTTACGAAAAACTGTTTTTT
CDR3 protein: CAWSMGSPRGYEKLFF

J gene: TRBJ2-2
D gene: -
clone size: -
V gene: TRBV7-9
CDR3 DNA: TGTGCCAGCAGCTTAGGGGACGGATCGAACACCGAGGAGCTGTTTTTT
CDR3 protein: CASSLGDGSNTEELFF

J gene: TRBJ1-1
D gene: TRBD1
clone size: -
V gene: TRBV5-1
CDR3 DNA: TGCGCCAGCAGCACAAGGGACAGGGCGAACACTGAAGCTTTCTTT
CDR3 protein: CASSTRDRANTEAFF

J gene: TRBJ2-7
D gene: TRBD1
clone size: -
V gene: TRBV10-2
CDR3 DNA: TGCGCCAGCAGTGAGACGGGGGACAGGGGTTACGAGCAGTACTTC
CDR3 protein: CASSETGDRGYEQYF

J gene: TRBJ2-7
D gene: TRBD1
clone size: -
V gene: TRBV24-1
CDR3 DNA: TGTGCCACCAGTGACCGTAGGACAGGGGCCTACGAGCAGTACTTC
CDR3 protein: CATSDRRTGAYEQYF

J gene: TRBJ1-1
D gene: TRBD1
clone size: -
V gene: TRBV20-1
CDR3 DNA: TGCAGTGCTCGGACAGGGCTTTACACTGAAGCTTTCTTT
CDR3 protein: CSARTGLYTEAFF

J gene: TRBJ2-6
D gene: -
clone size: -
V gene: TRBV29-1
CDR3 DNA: TGCAGCGTTGAAGTTCGGGGCAGGGTCCCTGGGGCCAACGTCCTGACTTTC
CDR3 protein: CSVEVRGRVPGANVLTF

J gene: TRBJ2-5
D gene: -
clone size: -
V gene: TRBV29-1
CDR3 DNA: TGCAGCGTTGTGCTCGTCACGGCGTGGTCGTTGAAGACCCAGTACTTC
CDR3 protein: CSVVLVTAWSLKTQYF

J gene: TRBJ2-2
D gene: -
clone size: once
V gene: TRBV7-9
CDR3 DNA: TGTGCCAGCAGCCCACAGTACACCGGGGAGCTGTTTTTT
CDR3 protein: CASSPQYTGELFF

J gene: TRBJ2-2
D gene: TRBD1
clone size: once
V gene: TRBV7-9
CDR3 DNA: TGTGCCAGCAGCTTAGGGGGGACAGGCCCGAACACCGGGGAGCTGTTTTTT
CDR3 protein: CASSLGGTGPNTGELFF

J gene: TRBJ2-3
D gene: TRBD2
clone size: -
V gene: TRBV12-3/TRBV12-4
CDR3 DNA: TGTGCCAGCAGTCCAGCGGGGACCTTCACAGATACGCAGTATTTT
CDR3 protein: CASSPAGTFTDTQYF

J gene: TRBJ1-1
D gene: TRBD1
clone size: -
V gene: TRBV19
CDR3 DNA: TGTGCCAGTAGTATAAGGGACAGGGGTTCCCCAGAAGCTTTCTTT
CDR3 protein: CASSIRDRGSPEAFF

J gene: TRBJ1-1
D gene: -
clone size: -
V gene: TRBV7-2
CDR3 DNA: TGTGCCAGCAGCTTTGCAGGAGTCATGAACACTGAAGCTTTCTTT
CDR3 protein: CASSFAGVMNTEAFF

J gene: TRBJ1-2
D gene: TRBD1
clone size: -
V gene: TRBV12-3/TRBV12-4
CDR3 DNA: TGTGCCAGCAGTAGAACCCGGGACAGGGCCTCCTGGGGCTATGGCTACACCTTC
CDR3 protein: CASSRTRDRASWGYGYTF

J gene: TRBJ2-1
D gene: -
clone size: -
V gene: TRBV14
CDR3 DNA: TGTGCCAGCAGCCAAGATGTACTAGGGGGGTCCTACAATGAGCAGTTCTTC
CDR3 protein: CASSQDVLGGSYNEQFF

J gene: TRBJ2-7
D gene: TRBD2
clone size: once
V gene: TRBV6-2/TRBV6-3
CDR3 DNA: TGTGCCAGCAGTTCGTCGGGGGGGCAGTACGAGCAGTACTTC
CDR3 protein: CASSSSGGQYEQYF

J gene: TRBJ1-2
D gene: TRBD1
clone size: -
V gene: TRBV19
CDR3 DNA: TGTGCCAGTAGTTCCCCCCGGGACAGGGACTATGGCTACACCTTC
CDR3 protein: CASSSPRDRDYGYTF

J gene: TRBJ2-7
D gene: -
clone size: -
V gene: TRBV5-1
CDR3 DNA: TGCGCCAGCAGCTTGGAATCGTTAGGGCCAGAGTACTTC
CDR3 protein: CASSLESLGPEYF

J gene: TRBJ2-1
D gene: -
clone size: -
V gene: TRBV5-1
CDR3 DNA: TGCGCCAGCAGCTGGGGGGACAGAGCCCCCAATGAGCAGTTCTTC
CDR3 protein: CASSWGDRAPNEQFF

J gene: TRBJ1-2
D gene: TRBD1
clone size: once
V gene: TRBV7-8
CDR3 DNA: TGTGCCAGCAGCTCGTACGGGACAGGAGCTTATGGCTACACCTTC
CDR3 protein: CASSSYGTGAYGYTF

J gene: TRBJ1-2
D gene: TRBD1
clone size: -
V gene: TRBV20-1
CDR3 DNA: TGCAGTGCTAGTAGCGACAGGGGGCATGGCTACACCTTC
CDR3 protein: CSASSDRGHGYTF

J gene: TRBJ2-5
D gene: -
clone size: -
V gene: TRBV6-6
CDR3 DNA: TGTGCCAGCATCTCGGGGAGGCGCAGGGAAGAGACCCAGTACTTC
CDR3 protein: CASISGRRREETQYF

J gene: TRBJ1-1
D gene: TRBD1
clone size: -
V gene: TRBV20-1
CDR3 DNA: TGCAGTTCCCCCGGCGGGACAGGCGCGGGAACTGAAGCTTTCTTT
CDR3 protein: CSSPGGTGAGTEAFF

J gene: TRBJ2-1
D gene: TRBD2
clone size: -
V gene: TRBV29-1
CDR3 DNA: TGCAGCGCGCGGACTAGCGGGGCCTACAATGAGCAGTTCTTC
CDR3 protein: CSARTSGAYNEQFF

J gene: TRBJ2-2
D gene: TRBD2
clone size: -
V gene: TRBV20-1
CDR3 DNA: TGCAGTGCTTTAGCGGGGGCTACCGGCGGGGAGCTGTTTTTT
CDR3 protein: CSALAGATGGELFF

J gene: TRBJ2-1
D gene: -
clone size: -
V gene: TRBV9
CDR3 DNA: TGTGCCAGCAGCGTAAGCCAGGGGAAACGCTACAATGAGCAGTTCTTC
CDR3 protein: CASSVSQGKRYNEQFF

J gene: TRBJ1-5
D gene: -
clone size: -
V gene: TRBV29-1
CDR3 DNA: TGCAGCGTAACGCGGGGTGGGGGCAATCAGCCCCAGCATTTT
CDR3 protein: CSVTRGGGNQPQHF

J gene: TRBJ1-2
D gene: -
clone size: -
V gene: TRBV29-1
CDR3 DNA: TGCAGCGTTGTGGAGGGGTGGTATGGCTACACCTTC
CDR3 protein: CSVVEGWYGYTF

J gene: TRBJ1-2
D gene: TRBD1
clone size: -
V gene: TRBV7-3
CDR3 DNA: TGTGCCAGCAGCCGACAGGGGGGGAATGGCTACACCTTC
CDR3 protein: CASSRQGGNGYTF

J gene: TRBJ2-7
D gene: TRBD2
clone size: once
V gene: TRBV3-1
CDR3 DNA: TGTGCCAGCAGCCGAGTAGCGGGGGTCTCCTACGAGCAGTACTTC
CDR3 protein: CASSRVAGVSYEQYF

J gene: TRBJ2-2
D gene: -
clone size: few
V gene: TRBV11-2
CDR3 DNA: TGTGCCAGCAGCACTTCGAACACCGGGGAGCTGTTTTTT
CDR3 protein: CASSTSNTGELFF

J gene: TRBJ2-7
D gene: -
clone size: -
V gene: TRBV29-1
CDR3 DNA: TGCAGCGTTGGCGACTTCTCCTACGAGCAGTACTTC
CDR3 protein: CSVGDFSYEQYF

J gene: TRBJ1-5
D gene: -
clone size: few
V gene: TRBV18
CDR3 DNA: TGTGCCAGCTCACTCGACAGGAATCAGCCCCAGCATTTT
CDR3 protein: CASSLDRNQPQHF